A selection of T cell receptor beta chains follows, all from one sample in a study of shared clonotypes between healthy human individuals. The assay was immunoSEQ multiplex PCR, and TCRdb's table has in-frame clones only and misses some. The table lists approximately 2,200,000 clones, around 93% of them singletons. What was sequenced was naive CD8+ T cells from PBMCs. These TCRs come from a man between 18 and 29 years old in good health. Some clones in this sample may be carry-over from other donors' samples. The CDR3 runs from the conserved cysteine through the conserved F or W. The order of the fields is D gene, V gene, clone size, J gene, CDR3 protein, CDR3 DNA. A D gene is named only where the DNA matches it firmly. Only some rows state a clone size, as once, few, many or a class for expanded clones.

d_call: -
v_call: TRBV11-3
clone_size: -
j_call: TRBJ2-1
cdr3_aa: CASSSRAEGDEQFF
cdr3_nt: TGTGCCAGCAGCTCAAGGGCTGAAGGAGATGAGCAGTTCTTC

d_call: -
v_call: TRBV6-1
clone_size: -
j_call: TRBJ1-1
cdr3_aa: CASSEEGLGLSNTEAFF
cdr3_nt: TGTGCCAGCAGTGAAGAGGGACTGGGTCTTTCAAACACTGAAGCTTTCTTT

d_call: -
v_call: TRBV21-1
clone_size: -
j_call: TRBJ2-1
cdr3_aa: CASSKYGRVYNEQFF
cdr3_nt: TGTGCCAGCAGCAAATACGGGAGGGTGTACAATGAGCAGTTCTTC

d_call: -
v_call: TRBV7-9
clone_size: -
j_call: TRBJ2-5
cdr3_aa: CASSSDREGTQYF
cdr3_nt: TGTGCCAGCAGCTCGGACAGGGAGGGGACCCAGTACTTC

d_call: -
v_call: TRBV5-1
clone_size: -
j_call: TRBJ2-1
cdr3_aa: CASSLANQVDEQFF
cdr3_nt: TGCGCCAGCAGCTTGGCTAACCAGGTGGATGAGCAGTTCTTC

d_call: -
v_call: TRBV6-5
clone_size: -
j_call: TRBJ2-7
cdr3_aa: CASSYSGESDEQYF
cdr3_nt: TGTGCCAGCAGTTACTCCGGGGAATCGGACGAGCAGTACTTC

d_call: -
v_call: TRBV7-9
clone_size: -
j_call: TRBJ2-7
cdr3_aa: CASSRDRFPSYEQYF
cdr3_nt: TGTGCCAGCAGCCGAGACAGGTTTCCCTCCTACGAGCAGTACTTC

d_call: -
v_call: TRBV27
clone_size: once
j_call: TRBJ2-5
cdr3_aa: CASSQLWGGEETQYF
cdr3_nt: TGTGCCAGCAGTCAACTCTGGGGCGGGGAAGAGACCCAGTACTTC

d_call: TRBD2
v_call: TRBV11-2
clone_size: -
j_call: TRBJ2-7
cdr3_aa: CASSSRALAGPYEQYF
cdr3_nt: TGTGCCAGCAGCAGTAGGGCGCTAGCGGGACCCTACGAGCAGTACTTC

d_call: -
v_call: TRBV9
clone_size: -
j_call: TRBJ2-7
cdr3_aa: CASSPPGREAYEQYF
cdr3_nt: TGTGCCAGCAGCCCCCCTGGGCGGGAAGCCTACGAGCAGTACTTC

d_call: TRBD2
v_call: TRBV29-1
clone_size: -
j_call: TRBJ2-3
cdr3_aa: CSVEPELAALEDTQYF
cdr3_nt: TGCAGCGTTGAACCGGAACTAGCGGCCTTGGAAGATACGCAGTATTTT

d_call: -
v_call: TRBV5-1
clone_size: -
j_call: TRBJ2-1
cdr3_aa: CASSFTGSTLAEQFF
cdr3_nt: TGCGCCAGCAGCTTTACAGGGTCTACGCTTGCTGAGCAGTTCTTC

d_call: TRBD1
v_call: TRBV7-3
clone_size: -
j_call: TRBJ2-7
cdr3_aa: CASSLTGGAVHEQYF
cdr3_nt: TGTGCCAGCAGCCTAACAGGGGGCGCAGTACACGAGCAGTACTTC

d_call: -
v_call: TRBV7-6
clone_size: -
j_call: TRBJ2-1
cdr3_aa: CASSFPVGNEQFF
cdr3_nt: TGTGCCAGCAGCTTCCCGGTGGGAAATGAGCAGTTCTTC

d_call: -
v_call: TRBV11-2
clone_size: -
j_call: TRBJ2-7
cdr3_aa: CASSLGADTYEQYF
cdr3_nt: TGTGCCAGCAGCTTAGGGGCGGATACCTACGAGCAGTACTTC

d_call: TRBD1
v_call: TRBV19
clone_size: -
j_call: TRBJ2-3
cdr3_aa: CASSIVIGQGVELQYF
cdr3_nt: TGTGCCAGTAGTATAGTGATCGGACAGGGAGTAGAACTGCAGTATTTT

d_call: -
v_call: TRBV19
clone_size: -
j_call: TRBJ1-5
cdr3_aa: CASSKREGNQPQHF
cdr3_nt: TGTGCCAGTAGTAAGAGGGAGGGGAATCAGCCCCAGCATTTT

d_call: -
v_call: TRBV21-1
clone_size: -
j_call: TRBJ2-1
cdr3_aa: CASSKVPGGDERNEQFF
cdr3_nt: TGTGCCAGCAGCAAGGTACCCGGGGGGGACGAGAGGAATGAGCAGTTCTTC

d_call: -
v_call: TRBV29-1
clone_size: -
j_call: TRBJ2-1
cdr3_aa: CSVRTFSYNEQFF
cdr3_nt: TGCAGCGTACGGACTTTCTCCTACAATGAGCAGTTCTTC

d_call: -
v_call: TRBV19
clone_size: -
j_call: TRBJ1-5
cdr3_aa: CASRANGSNQPQHF
cdr3_nt: TGTGCCAGTAGGGCCAATGGTAGCAATCAGCCCCAGCATTTT

d_call: -
v_call: TRBV6-5
clone_size: -
j_call: TRBJ1-3
cdr3_aa: CASSPDRPGNTIYF
cdr3_nt: TGTGCCAGCAGTCCCGACAGACCTGGAAACACCATATATTTT

d_call: -
v_call: TRBV7-9
clone_size: -
j_call: TRBJ2-3
cdr3_aa: CASSLDWSMGTDTQYF
cdr3_nt: TGTGCCAGCAGCTTAGATTGGTCCATGGGCACAGATACGCAGTATTTT

d_call: TRBD2
v_call: TRBV5-1
clone_size: -
j_call: TRBJ2-1
cdr3_aa: CASSTSTGTSGDNEQFF
cdr3_nt: TGCGCCAGCAGCACTTCGACCGGGACTAGCGGGGACAATGAGCAGTTCTTC

d_call: TRBD1
v_call: TRBV28
clone_size: -
j_call: TRBJ2-1
cdr3_aa: CASSSGTGGYNEQFF
cdr3_nt: TGTGCCAGCAGTTCCGGGACAGGGGGATACAATGAGCAGTTCTTC

d_call: TRBD2
v_call: TRBV25-1
clone_size: -
j_call: TRBJ2-3
cdr3_aa: CASSGPQREETDTQYF
cdr3_nt: TGTGCCAGCAGTGGCCCACAGCGGGAGGAAACAGATACGCAGTATTTT

d_call: TRBD1
v_call: TRBV7-9
clone_size: -
j_call: TRBJ1-1
cdr3_aa: CASSLRTGLNTEAFF
cdr3_nt: TGTGCCAGCAGCCTCCGGACAGGGCTGAACACTGAAGCTTTCTTT

d_call: TRBD1
v_call: TRBV19
clone_size: -
j_call: TRBJ1-5
cdr3_aa: CASSNQGVRSNQPQHF
cdr3_nt: TGTGCCAGTAGTAATCAGGGGGTAAGGAGCAATCAGCCCCAGCATTTT

d_call: -
v_call: TRBV7-2
clone_size: -
j_call: TRBJ2-2
cdr3_aa: CASSGPLGNTGELFF
cdr3_nt: TGTGCCAGCAGCGGCCCCCTGGGGAACACCGGGGAGCTGTTTTTT

d_call: -
v_call: TRBV7-9
clone_size: -
j_call: TRBJ1-5
cdr3_aa: CASSLARGGGQPQHF
cdr3_nt: TGTGCCAGCAGCTTAGCGCGGGGGGGAGGACAGCCCCAGCATTTT

d_call: TRBD1
v_call: TRBV5-1
clone_size: -
j_call: TRBJ1-2
cdr3_aa: CASSYGTGGDYTF
cdr3_nt: TGCGCCAGCAGCTACGGGACAGGGGGCGACTACACCTTC

d_call: -
v_call: TRBV27
clone_size: -
j_call: TRBJ2-7
cdr3_aa: CASSLASSYEQYF
cdr3_nt: TGTGCCAGCAGTCTGGCTAGCTCCTACGAGCAGTACTTC

d_call: TRBD2
v_call: TRBV6-6
clone_size: -
j_call: TRBJ2-1
cdr3_aa: CASSPLAGVYNEQFF
cdr3_nt: TGTGCCAGCAGTCCCCTAGCGGGAGTTTACAATGAGCAGTTCTTC

d_call: -
v_call: TRBV6-5
clone_size: -
j_call: TRBJ1-2
cdr3_aa: CASSYSVTGYGYTF
cdr3_nt: TGTGCCAGCAGTTACTCTGTGACGGGTTATGGCTACACCTTC

d_call: TRBD1
v_call: TRBV7-9
clone_size: -
j_call: TRBJ1-4
cdr3_aa: CASSLGQGSEKLFF
cdr3_nt: TGTGCCAGCAGCTTGGGACAGGGGAGTGAAAAACTGTTTTTT

d_call: -
v_call: TRBV28
clone_size: -
j_call: TRBJ2-4
cdr3_aa: CASSSAGIRFQYF
cdr3_nt: TGTGCCAGCAGTTCGGCGGGAATTCGGTTTCAGTACTTC

d_call: TRBD2
v_call: TRBV9
clone_size: once
j_call: TRBJ2-1
cdr3_aa: CASSVWASGPIYNEQFF
cdr3_nt: TGTGCCAGCAGCGTTTGGGCTAGCGGGCCTATTTACAATGAGCAGTTCTTC

d_call: TRBD2
v_call: TRBV7-8
clone_size: -
j_call: TRBJ2-7
cdr3_aa: CASSPTAGVGTYEQYF
cdr3_nt: TGTGCCAGCAGTCCTACGGCGGGGGTAGGGACCTACGAGCAGTACTTC

d_call: -
v_call: TRBV11-3
clone_size: -
j_call: TRBJ2-7
cdr3_aa: CASSSPQGHEQYF
cdr3_nt: TGTGCCAGCAGCTCGCCTCAGGGCCACGAGCAGTACTTC

d_call: TRBD1
v_call: TRBV27
clone_size: -
j_call: TRBJ1-2
cdr3_aa: CASSLDRANYGYTF
cdr3_nt: TGTGCCAGCAGTTTGGACAGGGCTAACTATGGCTACACCTTC

d_call: -
v_call: TRBV6-5
clone_size: once
j_call: TRBJ2-5
cdr3_aa: CASSWAGTQETQYF
cdr3_nt: TGTGCCAGCAGTTGGGCGGGGACCCAAGAGACCCAGTACTTC

d_call: -
v_call: TRBV27
clone_size: once
j_call: TRBJ2-1
cdr3_aa: CASSLLDEQFF
cdr3_nt: TGTGCCAGCAGTTTATTGGATGAGCAGTTCTTC

d_call: -
v_call: TRBV6-4
clone_size: -
j_call: TRBJ1-4
cdr3_aa: CASRGEGGWGEKLFF
cdr3_nt: TGTGCCAGCAGGGGCGAAGGGGGGTGGGGTGAAAAACTGTTTTTT

d_call: -
v_call: TRBV9
clone_size: once
j_call: TRBJ2-7
cdr3_aa: CASSVQGSSYEQYF
cdr3_nt: TGTGCCAGCAGCGTACAGGGTAGCTCCTACGAGCAGTACTTC

d_call: -
v_call: TRBV25-1
clone_size: -
j_call: TRBJ2-7
cdr3_aa: CASSALGYEQYF
cdr3_nt: TGTGCCAGCAGTGCCTTGGGGTACGAGCAGTACTTC

d_call: -
v_call: TRBV11-2
clone_size: -
j_call: TRBJ2-1
cdr3_aa: CASSFPPTMAYNEQFF
cdr3_nt: TGTGCCAGCAGCTTCCCCCCTACGATGGCATACAATGAGCAGTTCTTC

d_call: TRBD2
v_call: TRBV7-9
clone_size: -
j_call: TRBJ2-7
cdr3_aa: CASSWSPAGDSYEQYF
cdr3_nt: TGTGCCAGCAGCTGGTCCCCCGCGGGGGACTCCTACGAGCAGTACTTC

d_call: TRBD1
v_call: TRBV5-1
clone_size: -
j_call: TRBJ2-1
cdr3_aa: CASSLGTGGYNEQFF
cdr3_nt: TGCGCCAGCAGCTTAGGGACAGGGGGCTACAATGAGCAGTTCTTC

d_call: TRBD1
v_call: TRBV4-1
clone_size: -
j_call: TRBJ1-1
cdr3_aa: CASSRSVGQLNTEAFF
cdr3_nt: TGCGCCAGCAGCCGAAGTGTGGGACAGCTGAACACTGAAGCTTTCTTT

d_call: -
v_call: TRBV7-7
clone_size: -
j_call: TRBJ2-5
cdr3_aa: CASSWGTMETQYF
cdr3_nt: TGTGCCAGCAGCTGGGGGACAATGGAGACCCAGTACTTC

d_call: -
v_call: TRBV7-4
clone_size: -
j_call: TRBJ2-7
cdr3_aa: CASSPGTHDCSYEQYF
cdr3_nt: TGTGCCAGCAGCCCTGGGACACACGACTGCTCCTACGAGCAGTACTTC

d_call: -
v_call: TRBV9
clone_size: -
j_call: TRBJ2-3
cdr3_aa: CASSSNRQESTDTQYF
cdr3_nt: TGTGCCAGCAGCTCCAACCGACAGGAGAGCACAGATACGCAGTATTTT

d_call: -
v_call: TRBV27
clone_size: -
j_call: TRBJ1-1
cdr3_aa: CASSFHRGNTEAFF
cdr3_nt: TGTGCCAGCAGTTTCCATCGCGGGAACACTGAAGCTTTCTTT

d_call: TRBD2
v_call: TRBV7-9
clone_size: -
j_call: TRBJ2-3
cdr3_aa: CASTPGRDWTDTQYF
cdr3_nt: TGTGCCAGCACCCCGGGGAGGGACTGGACAGATACGCAGTATTTT

d_call: TRBD2
v_call: TRBV7-2
clone_size: -
j_call: TRBJ2-2
cdr3_aa: CASSLARLAGLGGELFF
cdr3_nt: TGTGCCAGCAGCTTAGCGCGTCTAGCGGGACTGGGCGGGGAGCTGTTTTTT